This passage covers 3 T cell receptor beta chains from one sample sequenced in a study of identical twins. TCRdb fed the 5' RACE reads into MiXCR, producing one record per CDR3 protein. The sample contains 450,000 to 600,000 distinct CDR3 sequences, 20% to 25% of which appear only once. These data are also associated with another study on yellow fever vaccine responses in identical twins.

The specimen sequenced was CD4+ T cells sorted from blood. All receptors derive from a woman aged 18-29 years in good health.

The rearrangement uses TRBV7-8 and TRBJ2-3; 12 nucleotides agree with TRBD2. The CDR3 has 17 residues. With V trimmed by 7 bases and J by 3 bases, 11 bases remained unmatched. From germline, CDR1 is SGHVS and CDR2 FQNEAQ. The CDR3 DNA reads as TGTGCCAGCATCCCAGGCCTAGCGGGAGGGCGAACAGATACGCAGTATTTT. Protein product: CASIPGLAGGRTDTQYF.

This clonotype was picked up a small number of times. The V call is TRBV20-1, the J call TRBJ2-1; TRBD2 is a possible D gene (6 bases). Looked up from germline, CDR1 is DFQATT and CDR2 is SNEGSKA (reference sequence). With 3 bases removed from V and 3 bases from J, the gap between germline ends came to 6 bases. The CDR3 sequence is 12 residues long. CDR3 region: CSARDYYNEQFF. In DNA form, the CDR3 reads TGCAGTGCTAGGGACTACTACAATGAGCAGTTCTTC.

The J gene is TRBJ2-7, the V gene TRBV5-1, with D unresolved. V lost 2 bases and J lost 4, with 13 bases in between. This CDR3 has 14 amino acids. Germline lookup yields CDR1 SGHRS and CDR2 YFSETQ. Here the CDR3 DNA reads TGCGCCAGCAGCTTTACCCCGGGTTCATACGAGCAGTACTTC. This codes for CASSFTPGSYEQYF. The full variable domain, rest sourced from reference TRBV5-1 and TRBJ2-7, is KAGVTQTPRYLIKTRGQQVTLSCSPISGHRSVSWYQQTPGQGLQFLFEYFSETQRNKGNFPGRFSGRQFSNSRSEMNVSTLELGDSALYLCASSFTPGSYEQYFGPGTRLTVT.